This TCR beta chain was documented in a study of cytomegalovirus exposure and HLA in healthy donors. Study in general: Caucasian-associated ancestry cluster membership applied to about 83% of 398 genotyped donors.

As to this clone: What it binds is unknown.

Healthy people donating bone marrow made up the donors. V was cut by 4 bases and J by 0 bases, with 7 bases left in between. Germline V lookup: CDR1 SNHLY, CDR2 FYNNEI. The length of the CDR3 is 13 residues. The primer mix had 60 Vbeta and 13 Jbeta primers. Measured with immunoSEQ multiplex PCR; TCRdb has only the in-frame clones, and not every one. Among about 150,000 clones, roughly 85% were seen once, and the ten largest hold 1%. Findings of the study overall: In a later analysis, V- and J-gene trimming of beta chains associated with a DCLRE1C missense variant, replicated independently.

This TCR was recovered from a boy aged 2 to 10 in good health and CMV-seronegative. Sample: PBMCs. This rearrangement joins TRBV2 to TRBJ2-7; D is unresolved. CDR3 amino acids: CASSAPSSYEQYF. The CDR3 bases are TGTGCCAGCAGTGCACCCAGCTCCTACGAGCAGTACTTC.